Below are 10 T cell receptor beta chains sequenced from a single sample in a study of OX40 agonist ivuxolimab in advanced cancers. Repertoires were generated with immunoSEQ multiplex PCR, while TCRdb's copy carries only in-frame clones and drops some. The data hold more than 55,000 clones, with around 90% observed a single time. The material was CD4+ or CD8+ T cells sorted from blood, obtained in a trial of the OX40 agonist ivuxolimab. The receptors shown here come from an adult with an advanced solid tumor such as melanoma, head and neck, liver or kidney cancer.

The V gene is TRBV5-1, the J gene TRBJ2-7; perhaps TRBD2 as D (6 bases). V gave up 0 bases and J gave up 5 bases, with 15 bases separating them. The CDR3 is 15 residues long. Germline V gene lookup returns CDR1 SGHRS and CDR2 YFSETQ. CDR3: CASSLEEGPGHEQYF. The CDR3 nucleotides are TGCGCCAGCAGCTTGGAGGAGGGCCCGGGGCACGAGCAGTACTTC. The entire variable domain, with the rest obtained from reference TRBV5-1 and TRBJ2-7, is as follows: KAGVTQTPRYLIKTRGQQVTLSCSPISGHRSVSWYQQTPGQGLQFLFEYFSETQRNKGNFPGRFSGRQFSNSRSEMNVSTLELGDSALYLCASSLEEGPGHEQYFGPGTRLTVT.

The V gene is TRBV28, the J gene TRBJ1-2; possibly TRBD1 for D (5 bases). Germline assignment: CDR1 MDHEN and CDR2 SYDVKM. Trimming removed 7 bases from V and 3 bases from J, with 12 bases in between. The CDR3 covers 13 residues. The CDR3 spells CASTEGVHYGYTF. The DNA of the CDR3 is TGTGCCAGCACTGAAGGGGTTCACTATGGCTACACCTTC.

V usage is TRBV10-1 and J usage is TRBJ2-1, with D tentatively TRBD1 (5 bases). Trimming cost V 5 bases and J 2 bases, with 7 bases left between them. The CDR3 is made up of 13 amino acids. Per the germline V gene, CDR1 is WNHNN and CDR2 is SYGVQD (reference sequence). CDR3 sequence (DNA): TGCGCCAGCAGTAGACAGCCCTACAATGAGCAGTTCTTC. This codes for CASSRQPYNEQFF.

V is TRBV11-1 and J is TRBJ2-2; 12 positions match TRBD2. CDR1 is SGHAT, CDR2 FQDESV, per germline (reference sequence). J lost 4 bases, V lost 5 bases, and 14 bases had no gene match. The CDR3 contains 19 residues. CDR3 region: CASSPRGLAGGPVTGELFF. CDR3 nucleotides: TGTGCCAGCAGCCCCCGGGGGCTAGCGGGAGGGCCGGTCACCGGGGAGCTGTTTTTT.

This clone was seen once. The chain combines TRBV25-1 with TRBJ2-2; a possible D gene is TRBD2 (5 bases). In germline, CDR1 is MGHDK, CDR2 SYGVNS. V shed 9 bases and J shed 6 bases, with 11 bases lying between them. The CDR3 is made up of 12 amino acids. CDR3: CARPSEAGELFF. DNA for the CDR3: TGTGCCAGACCATCGGAGGCCGGGGAGCTGTTTTTT.

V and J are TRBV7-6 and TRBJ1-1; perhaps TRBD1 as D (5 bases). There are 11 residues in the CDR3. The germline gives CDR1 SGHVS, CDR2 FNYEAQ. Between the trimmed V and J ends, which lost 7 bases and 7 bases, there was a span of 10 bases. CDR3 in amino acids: CASTRQNEAFF. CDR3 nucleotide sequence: TGTGCCAGCACCCGACAGAATGAAGCTTTCTTT.

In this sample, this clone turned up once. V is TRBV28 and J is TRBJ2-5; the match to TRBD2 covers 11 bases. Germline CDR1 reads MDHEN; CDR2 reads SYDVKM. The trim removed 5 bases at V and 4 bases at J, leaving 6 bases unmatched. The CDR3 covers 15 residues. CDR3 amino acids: CASSTSGRGGETQYF. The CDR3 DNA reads TGTGCCAGCAGTACTAGCGGGAGAGGAGGAGAGACCCAGTACTTC.

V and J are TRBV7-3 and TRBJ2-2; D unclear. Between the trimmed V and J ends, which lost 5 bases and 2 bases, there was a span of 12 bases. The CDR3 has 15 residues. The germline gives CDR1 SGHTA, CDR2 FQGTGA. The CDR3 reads CASSQTRSNTGELFF. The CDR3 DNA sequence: TGTGCCAGCAGCCAGACCCGGAGTAACACCGGGGAGCTGTTTTTT.

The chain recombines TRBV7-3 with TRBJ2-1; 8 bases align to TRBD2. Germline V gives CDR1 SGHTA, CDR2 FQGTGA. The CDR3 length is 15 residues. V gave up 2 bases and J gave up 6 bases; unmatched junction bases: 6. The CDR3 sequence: CASSLAGGPSNEQFF. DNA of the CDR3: TGTGCCAGCAGCTTAGCGGGAGGCCCCTCCAATGAGCAGTTCTTC.

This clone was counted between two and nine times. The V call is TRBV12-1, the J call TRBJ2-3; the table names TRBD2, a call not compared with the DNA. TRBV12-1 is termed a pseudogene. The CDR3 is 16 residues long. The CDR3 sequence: CASSSRGNRGTDTQYF. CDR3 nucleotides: TGTGCCAGCAGCTCGAGAGGGAATCGTGGCACAGATACGCAGTATTTT.